This T cell receptor beta chain came from a study of response to subunit inactivated influenza vaccine. CDR3 size: 15 residues. With 4 bases removed from V and 2 bases from J, the gap between germline ends came to 15 bases. CDR1 is SGHTA and CDR2 is FQGNSA in the germline V gene. Whole-study results and caveats: It was suggested by the authors that few new T cells are recruited by each seasonal influenza vaccination.

MiXCR, run by TCRdb on the RT-PCR reads, gives a single entry per CDR3 protein. Of hundreds of thousands of distinct CDR3 sequences listed, roughly 25% are singletons. This clonotype was seen only a few times. Its target is not known. The material was CD4+ T cells sorted from PBMCs, obtained more than 4 days after vaccination. The origin of this receptor is a man aged 50 or older who received an inactivated influenza vaccine. This chain joins TRBV7-2 and TRBJ2-7; D may be TRBD1 (6 bases). The CDR3 DNA is TGTGCCAGCAGCTCCACGACAGGATCTCCCTACGAGCAGTACTTC. This codes for CASSSTTGSPYEQYF. Combining the CDR3 with reference TRBV7-2 and TRBJ2-7 gives the whole variable domain GAGVSQSPSNKVTEKGKDVELRCDPISGHTALYWYRQSLGQGLEFLIYFQGNSAPDKSGLPSDRFSAERTGGSVSTLTIQRTQQEDSAVYLCASSSTTGSPYEQYFGPGTRLTVT.